This entry features one T cell receptor beta chain sequence. What it binds is unknown. V lost 5 bases and J lost 3; bases outside the gene matches: 3. Germline V lookup: CDR1 SGHRS, CDR2 YFSETQ. This CDR3 region has 15 residues. Use of 60 Vbeta and 13 Jbeta primers characterized the PCR. Data came from immunoSEQ multiplex PCR; TCRdb stores just in-frame clones and leaves some out. This table has under 200,000 clones, around three quarters appearing once. The sample originates from a study of cytomegalovirus exposure and HLA in healthy donors. Study-level findings and limits: In vitro testing confirmed three CMV-associated chains as specific for CMV antigens.

This clonotype was obtained from a man aged 40-49 years in good health and CMV-seronegative. V is TRBV5-1 and J is TRBJ2-5; 14 bases are shared with TRBD2. Material for sequencing was PBMCs. The CDR3 bases are TGCGCCAGCAGGCTGACTAGCGGGGGGGAAGAGACCCAGTACTTC. Translating it yields CASRLTSGGEETQYF.